This T cell receptor beta chain was recorded in a study of T cell repertoires in cytomegalovirus infection. Across the whole study: Based on public TCR beta signatures, there were indications of CMV infection and of a matching HLA type. General study points: Pooled public TCR beta family frequency picked out CMV carriers with the relevant HLA. The ex vivo response showed dominance by HLA-C-restricted CMV-specific TCR beta clonotypes.

TCRdb ran MiXCR on the reads and lists one entry per CDR3 protein. The sample contains 350,000 to 550,000 distinct CDR3 sequences, roughly a third of which appear only once. From germline, CDR1 is SGHVS and CDR2 FNYEAQ. The V and J ends lost 5 bases and 4 bases respectively, with 21 bases between them. The CDR3 is 16 amino acids. This clonotype was seen many times. Its specificity is unknown. This TCR was sampled from a human donor in good health (CMV status not recorded). Some clones in this sample may be carry-over from other donors' samples. The chain is built from TRBV7-6 and TRBJ2-7; a possible D gene is TRBD1 (6 bases). The source material was PBMCs. The CDR3 sequence: CASSNAQGTIWYEQYF. Written as DNA, the CDR3 is TGTGCCAGCAGCAATGCCCAGGGGACCATCTGGTACGAGCAGTACTTC.